These T cell receptor beta chains were read from a single sample in a study of T cell responses to AZD1222 COVID-19 vaccine. Assay: immunoSEQ multiplex PCR; the TCRdb copy retains only in-frame clones and omits some. Altogether about 130,000 clones are present, approximately 88% being singletons, with the ten largest covering around 5.6%. The sample here was peripheral blood, taken on day 0 of AZD1222 vaccination. The receptors come from an adult in good health. Both conserved end residues are part of each CDR3. The order of the fields is CDR3 length, D gene, V gene, CDR3 protein. A D gene is named only where the DNA matches it firmly.

len: 13; d_gene: NA; v_gene: TRBV6-5; CDR3aa: CASRKGIVGGYTF
len: 13; d_gene: TRBD1; v_gene: TRBV9; CDR3aa: CAGGQGATYEQYF
len: 13; d_gene: NA; v_gene: TRBV10-1; CDR3aa: CASSEPIRGELFF
len: 14; d_gene: NA; v_gene: TRBV4-1; CDR3aa: CASRTSPGATEAFF
len: 13; d_gene: TRBD1; v_gene: TRBV9; CDR3aa: CASDGTGNSPLHF
len: 15; d_gene: NA; v_gene: TRBV7-2; CDR3aa: CASSLEAHQVQPQHF
len: 15; d_gene: NA; v_gene: TRBV30; CDR3aa: CAWNPGGGPDTEAFF
len: 14; d_gene: NA; v_gene: TRBV27; CDR3aa: CASTPGPWANEQFF
len: 13; d_gene: NA; v_gene: TRBV10-1; CDR3aa: CASSRTAFSGTFF
len: 15; d_gene: NA; v_gene: TRBV19; CDR3aa: CASSIMTSQGETQYF
len: 14; d_gene: TRBD1; v_gene: TRBV5-1; CDR3aa: CASSWGTAKETQYF
len: 15; d_gene: NA; v_gene: TRBV28; CDR3aa: CASSPPEGSGNTIYF
len: 13; d_gene: TRBD1; v_gene: TRBV10-1; CDR3aa: CARRDRGDQPQHF
len: 16; d_gene: NA; v_gene: TRBV9; CDR3aa: CASSPAGLFQDNEQFF
len: 15; d_gene: NA; v_gene: TRBV30; CDR3aa: CAWSPAGSSGNTIYF
len: 18; d_gene: TRBD1; v_gene: TRBV28; CDR3aa: CASSAGTGGFLGNQPQHF
len: 13; d_gene: NA; v_gene: TRBV18; CDR3aa: CASSPPVDDGYTF
len: 15; d_gene: NA; v_gene: TRBV18; CDR3aa: CASSPRGVLNTEAFF
len: 11; d_gene: NA; v_gene: TRBV6-5; CDR3aa: CASSSTNEQFF
len: 14; d_gene: NA; v_gene: TRBV15; CDR3aa: CATSRDRGNQPQHF
len: 16; d_gene: TRBD1; v_gene: TRBV4-2; CDR3aa: CASSPRQGRSSEKLFF
len: 14; d_gene: NA; v_gene: TRBV6-1; CDR3aa: CASSDRGANQPQHF
len: 15; d_gene: NA; v_gene: TRBV6-5; CDR3aa: CASSSHGSANYGYTF
len: 15; d_gene: NA; v_gene: TRBV6-2/TRBV6-3; CDR3aa: CASSSGTDFYNEQFF
len: 13; d_gene: NA; v_gene: TRBV12-5; CDR3aa: CASGKTETYEQYF
len: 15; d_gene: TRBD2; v_gene: TRBV6-1; CDR3aa: CASSETSGRPDTQYF
len: 12; d_gene: NA; v_gene: TRBV3-1/TRBV3-2; CDR3aa: CASSPGVDGYTF
len: 11; d_gene: NA; v_gene: TRBV20-1; CDR3aa: CSARANYGYTF
len: 15; d_gene: NA; v_gene: TRBV6-5; CDR3aa: CASSYSQSSTGELFF
len: 12; d_gene: NA; v_gene: TRBV12-3/TRBV12-4; CDR3aa: CASSEGNQPQHF
len: 15; d_gene: NA; v_gene: TRBV5-6; CDR3aa: CASSLPGGTQETQYF
len: 15; d_gene: NA; v_gene: TRBV7-9; CDR3aa: CASSFSEISYNEQFF
len: 13; d_gene: NA; v_gene: TRBV5-6; CDR3aa: CASSLAANYGYTF
len: 14; d_gene: NA; v_gene: TRBV7-6; CDR3aa: CASSPSALNTEAFF
len: 15; d_gene: TRBD1; v_gene: TRBV4-2; CDR3aa: CASSQLSGGGYGYTF
len: 17; d_gene: NA; v_gene: TRBV3-1/TRBV3-2; CDR3aa: CASSHSSKRGSYNEQFF
len: 15; d_gene: NA; v_gene: TRBV6-1; CDR3aa: CASSEVAINTGELFF
len: 15; d_gene: NA; v_gene: TRBV13; CDR3aa: CASSPGGSGANVLTF
len: 14; d_gene: TRBD2; v_gene: TRBV6-2/TRBV6-3; CDR3aa: CASSYGTSSDTQYF
len: 14; d_gene: NA; v_gene: TRBV3-1/TRBV3-2; CDR3aa: CASRLYTSGAGYTF
len: 13; d_gene: NA; v_gene: TRBV18; CDR3aa: CASSPEATKKLFF
len: 15; d_gene: NA; v_gene: TRBV7-2; CDR3aa: CASSPWQEYQETQYF
len: 15; d_gene: TRBD1; v_gene: TRBV15; CDR3aa: CATSRVLTGGVEQYF
len: 14; d_gene: NA; v_gene: TRBV4-1; CDR3aa: CASSKGASRETQYF
len: 15; d_gene: TRBD1; v_gene: TRBV5-8; CDR3aa: CASSFSTQGDSPLHF
len: 16; d_gene: NA; v_gene: TRBV10-1; CDR3aa: CASSETGAGLTGELFF
len: 14; d_gene: NA; v_gene: TRBV6-5; CDR3aa: CASGNGGLSYGYTF
len: 14; d_gene: NA; v_gene: TRBV6-6; CDR3aa: CASSYQGLGEKLFF
len: 13; d_gene: NA; v_gene: TRBV7-2; CDR3aa: CASSLGLYNEQFF
len: 14; d_gene: NA; v_gene: TRBV5-6; CDR3aa: CASSLVGPDYGYTF
len: 11; d_gene: NA; v_gene: TRBV30; CDR3aa: CAWSVAYEQYF